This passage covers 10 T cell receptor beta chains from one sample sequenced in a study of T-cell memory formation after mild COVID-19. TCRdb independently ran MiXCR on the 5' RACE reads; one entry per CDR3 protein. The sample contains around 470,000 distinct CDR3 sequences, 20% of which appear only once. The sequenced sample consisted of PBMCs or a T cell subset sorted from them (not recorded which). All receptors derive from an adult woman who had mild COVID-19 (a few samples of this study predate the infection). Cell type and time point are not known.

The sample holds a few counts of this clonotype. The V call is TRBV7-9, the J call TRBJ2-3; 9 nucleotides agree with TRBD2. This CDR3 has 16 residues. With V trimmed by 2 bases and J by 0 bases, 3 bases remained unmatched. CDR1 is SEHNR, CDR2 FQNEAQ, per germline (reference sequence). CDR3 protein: CASSLRTSASTDTQYF. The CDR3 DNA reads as TGTGCCAGCAGCTTAAGGACTAGCGCTAGCACAGATACGCAGTATTTT.

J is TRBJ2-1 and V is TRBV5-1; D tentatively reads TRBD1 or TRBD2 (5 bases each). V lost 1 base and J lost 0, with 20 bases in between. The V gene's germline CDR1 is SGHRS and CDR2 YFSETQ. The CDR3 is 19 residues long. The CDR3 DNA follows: TGCGCCAGCAGCTTGTGGGGGACCGCGGGCACTGTCTCCTACAATGAGCAGTTCTTC. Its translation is CASSLWGTAGTVSYNEQFF.

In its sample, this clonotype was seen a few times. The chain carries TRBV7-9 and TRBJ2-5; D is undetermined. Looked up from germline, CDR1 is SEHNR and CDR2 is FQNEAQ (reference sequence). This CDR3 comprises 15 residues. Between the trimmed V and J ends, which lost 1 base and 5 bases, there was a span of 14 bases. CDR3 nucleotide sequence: TGTGCCAGCAGCTTAGGTACTATTGTCCAGGAGACCCAGTACTTC. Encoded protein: CASSLGTIVQETQYF. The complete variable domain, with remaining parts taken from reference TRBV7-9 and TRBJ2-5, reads DTGVSQNPRHKITKRGQNVTFRCDPISEHNRLYWYRQTLGQGPEFLTYFQNEAQLEKSRLLSDRFSAERPKGSFSTLEIQRTEQGDSAMYLCASSLGTIVQETQYFGPGTRLLVL.

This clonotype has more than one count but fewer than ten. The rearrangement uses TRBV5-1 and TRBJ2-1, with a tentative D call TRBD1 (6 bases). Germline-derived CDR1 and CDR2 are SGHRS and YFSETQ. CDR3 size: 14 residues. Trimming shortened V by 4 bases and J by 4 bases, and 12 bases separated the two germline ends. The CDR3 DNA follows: TGCGCCAGCAGCGAGCCAGGGGTTTACAATGAGCAGTTCTTC. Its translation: CASSEPGVYNEQFF.

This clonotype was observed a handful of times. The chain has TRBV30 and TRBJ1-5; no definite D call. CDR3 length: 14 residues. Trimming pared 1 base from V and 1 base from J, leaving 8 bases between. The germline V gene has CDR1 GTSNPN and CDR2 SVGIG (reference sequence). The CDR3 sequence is CAWSATESNQPQHF. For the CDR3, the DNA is TGTGCCTGGAGTGCAACGGAGAGCAATCAGCCCCAGCATTTT.

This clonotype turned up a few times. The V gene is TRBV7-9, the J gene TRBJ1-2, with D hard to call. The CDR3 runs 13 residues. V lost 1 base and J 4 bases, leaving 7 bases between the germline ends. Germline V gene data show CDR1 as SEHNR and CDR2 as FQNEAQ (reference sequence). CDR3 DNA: TGTGCCAGCAGCTTAGGGGTGCGCTATGGCTACACCTTC. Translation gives CASSLGVRYGYTF.

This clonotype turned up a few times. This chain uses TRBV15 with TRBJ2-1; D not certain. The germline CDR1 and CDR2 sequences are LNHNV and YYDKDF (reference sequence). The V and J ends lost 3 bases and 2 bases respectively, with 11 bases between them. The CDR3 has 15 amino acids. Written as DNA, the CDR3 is TGTGCCACCAGCAGGATAGACGGTGCCTACAATGAGCAGTTCTTC. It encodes CATSRIDGAYNEQFF.

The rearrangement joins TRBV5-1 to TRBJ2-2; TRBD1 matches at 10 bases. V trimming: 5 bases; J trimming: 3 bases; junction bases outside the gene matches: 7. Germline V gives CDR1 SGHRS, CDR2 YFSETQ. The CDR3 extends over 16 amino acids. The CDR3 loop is CASRPRQGADTGELFF. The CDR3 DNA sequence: TGCGCCAGCAGACCCCGACAGGGGGCCGACACCGGGGAGCTGTTTTTT.

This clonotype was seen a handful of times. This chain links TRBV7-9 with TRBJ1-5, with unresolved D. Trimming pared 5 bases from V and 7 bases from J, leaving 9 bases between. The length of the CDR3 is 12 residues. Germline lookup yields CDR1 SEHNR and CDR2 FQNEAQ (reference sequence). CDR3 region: CASSTDDQPQHF. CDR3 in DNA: TGTGCCAGCAGCACCGACGACCAGCCCCAGCATTTT.

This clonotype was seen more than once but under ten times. The CDR3 reads CASSRTVANEKLFF. The CDR3, as DNA: TGTGCCAGCAGCCGGACAGTAGCTAATGAAAAACTGTTTTTT. The V call is TRBV12-3 or TRBV12-4, the J call TRBJ1-4; TRBD1 might be the D (6 bases). V dropped 6 bases and J dropped 3 bases, with 11 bases sitting between them. There are 14 residues in the CDR3.